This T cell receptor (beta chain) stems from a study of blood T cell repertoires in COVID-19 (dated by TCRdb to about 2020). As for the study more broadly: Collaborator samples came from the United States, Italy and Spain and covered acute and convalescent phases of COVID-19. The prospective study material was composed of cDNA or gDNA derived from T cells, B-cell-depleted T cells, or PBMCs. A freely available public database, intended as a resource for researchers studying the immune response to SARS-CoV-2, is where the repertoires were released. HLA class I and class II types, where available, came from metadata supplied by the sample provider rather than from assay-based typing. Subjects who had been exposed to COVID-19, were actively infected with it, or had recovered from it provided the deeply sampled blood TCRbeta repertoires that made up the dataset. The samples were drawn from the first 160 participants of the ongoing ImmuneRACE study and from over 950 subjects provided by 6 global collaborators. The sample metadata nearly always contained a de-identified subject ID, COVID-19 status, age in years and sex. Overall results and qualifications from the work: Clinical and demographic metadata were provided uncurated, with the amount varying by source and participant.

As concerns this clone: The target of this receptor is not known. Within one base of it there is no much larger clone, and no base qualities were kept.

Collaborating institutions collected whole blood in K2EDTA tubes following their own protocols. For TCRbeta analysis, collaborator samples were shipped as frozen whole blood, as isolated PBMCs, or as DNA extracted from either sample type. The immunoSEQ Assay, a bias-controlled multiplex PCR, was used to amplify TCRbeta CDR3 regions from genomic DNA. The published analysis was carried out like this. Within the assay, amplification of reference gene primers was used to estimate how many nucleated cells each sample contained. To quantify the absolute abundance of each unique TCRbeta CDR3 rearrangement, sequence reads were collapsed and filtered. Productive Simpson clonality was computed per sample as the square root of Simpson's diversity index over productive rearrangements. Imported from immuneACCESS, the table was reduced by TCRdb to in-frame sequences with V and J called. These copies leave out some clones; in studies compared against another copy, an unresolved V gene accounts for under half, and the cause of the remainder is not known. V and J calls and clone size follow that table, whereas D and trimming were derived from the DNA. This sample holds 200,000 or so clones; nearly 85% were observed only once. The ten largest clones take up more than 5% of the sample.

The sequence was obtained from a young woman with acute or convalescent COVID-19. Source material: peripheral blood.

The DNA reads as follows: TGTGCCAGCAGCGTTGAAGAGGGTCAGCCCCAGCATTTT. The encoded protein is CASSVEEGQPQHF. The chain links TRBV9 with TRBJ1-5; a confident D gene designation cannot be given. Looking up the germline V gene yields CDR1 SGDLS and CDR2 YYNGEE. The cysteine opens and the phenylalanine closes a CDR3 of 13 amino acids. The retained sequence is limited to the CDR3, 39 bases, with the frame set at the first base. V drops 2 bases and J drops 6 bases, leaving 9 bases in between.